The source of this TCR beta chain is a study of siplizumab effects on memory and regulatory T cells. Points on this clone: Its cognate antigen is unknown.

Roughly 90,000 TCR templates per sample were sequenced. TCRdb's copy holds only in-frame clones and misses some; the assay was immunoSEQ multiplex PCR. The sample records around 99,000 clones, under 95% being singletons. CDR1 KGHSH and CDR2 LQKENI come from the germline V gene. The V end lost 6 bases, the J end lost 6 bases, and 20 bases lay between the germline ends. The CDR3 runs 15 residues. General study findings and limits: Left unconfirmed was the suppressive function of proliferating Tregs from siplizumab cultures. The majority of clones, roughly 75-95% of proliferating CD4+ or CD8+ clones, lacked an assignable naive or memory phenotype. Where siplizumab was present, mappable alloreactive CD4+ clones averaged around 63% Treg-derived, compared with around 27% in controls.

The chain joins TRBV18 to TRBJ1-1; D not certain. The sequenced sample consisted of Tregs sorted from blood. The clonotype comes from a human donor in good health. The CDR3 coding sequence is TGTGCCAGCTCCCCTACCGCCTCCTCCAACGCTGAAGCTTTCTTT. Protein: CASSPTASSNAEAFF.